This TCR beta chain was profiled in a study of neurological immune-mediated disorders. This clonotype was detected ten times or more. Its specificity is unknown. General observations from the study: No clinical or MRI feature was associated with the multiple sclerosis repertoire cluster.

5'RACE with 10-nucleotide random UMIs generated the cDNA. The output of every sequencing run, over 190 million TCR-beta sequences, came from 15-18 subjects. TCRdb called the 5' RACE reads again in MiXCR, with one record for every CDR3 protein. The sample lists tens of thousands of distinct CDR3 sequences; roughly 2.5% were seen once. The V segment lost 4 bases and the J segment 7 bases; nucleotides outside the gene matches: 8. The CDR3 is 14 residues long. Germline loops: CDR1 SGHTA, CDR2 FQGNSA. The source is a man aged 45-65 years with multiple sclerosis. This chain uses TRBV7-2 with TRBJ2-5; 8 nucleotides align to TRBD2. The sequencing sample was made of PBMCs. The CDR3 nucleotides are TGTGCCAGCAGCTCCGGACTAGCTTCGGGGACCCAGTACTTC. This encodes CASSSGLASGTQYF.